This TCR beta chain was observed in a study of T cell responses to AZD1222 COVID-19 vaccine. General study results and limits: Only six or seven AZD1222 recipients tested seropositive at baseline. Reportedly, close to half of spike-specific TCRs are directed against unmutated variant regions. Donors, mostly white British, included more females; clonal diversity was possibly underestimated.

This clone has more than one count but fewer than ten. The antigen remains unidentified. TCRdb's copy holds only in-frame clones and misses some; the assay was immunoSEQ multiplex PCR. Of 95,000 to 150,000 clones detected, roughly 91% appear once; the ten largest clones hold 4.5% to 6%. CDR1 and CDR2 from the germline V gene are DFQATT and SNEGSKA (reference sequence). CDR3 length: 11 residues. V gave up 0 bases and J gave up 7 bases, with 4 bases separating them. The sequencing used peripheral blood, collected 28 days after the second AZD1222 dose. The clonotype comes from an adult who received the AZD1222 COVID-19 vaccine. V usage is TRBV20-1 and J usage is TRBJ1-5; D is unclear. Written as DNA, the CDR3 is TGCAGTGCTAGAGATGGCCAGCCCCAGCATTTT. Translating it yields CSARDGQPQHF.